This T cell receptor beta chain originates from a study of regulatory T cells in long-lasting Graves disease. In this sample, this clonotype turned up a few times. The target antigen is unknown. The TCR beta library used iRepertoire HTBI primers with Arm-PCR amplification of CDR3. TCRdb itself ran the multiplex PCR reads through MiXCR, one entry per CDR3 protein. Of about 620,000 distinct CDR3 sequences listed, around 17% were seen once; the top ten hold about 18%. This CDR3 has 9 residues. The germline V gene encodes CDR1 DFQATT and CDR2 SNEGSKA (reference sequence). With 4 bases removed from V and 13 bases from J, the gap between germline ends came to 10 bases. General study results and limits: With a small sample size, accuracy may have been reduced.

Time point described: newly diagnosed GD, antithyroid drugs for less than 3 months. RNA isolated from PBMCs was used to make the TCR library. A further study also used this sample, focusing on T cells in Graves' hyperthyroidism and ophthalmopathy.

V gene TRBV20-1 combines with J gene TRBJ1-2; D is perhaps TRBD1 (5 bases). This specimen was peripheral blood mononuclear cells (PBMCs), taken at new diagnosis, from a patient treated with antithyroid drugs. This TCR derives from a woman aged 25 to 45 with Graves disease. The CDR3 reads CSANPGSTF. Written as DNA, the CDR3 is TGCAGTGCTAATCCAGGGAGCACCTTC.